These 8 T cell receptor beta chains originate from one sample sequenced in a study of T-cell memory formation after mild COVID-19. TCRdb reprocessed the 5' RACE reads via MiXCR and lists one record per CDR3 protein. The sample consists of 260,000 or so distinct CDR3 sequences, over 15% of them appearing once. Material: PBMCs or a T cell subset sorted from them (not recorded which). Receptors originate from a man between 18 and 35 years old who had mild COVID-19 (a few samples of this study predate the infection). Cell type and time point are not known.

The sample holds a few counts of this clonotype. V is TRBV15 and J is TRBJ2-1; 7 nucleotides match TRBD2. Germline CDR1 reads LNHNV; CDR2 reads YYDKDF (reference sequence). CDR3 length: 14 amino acids. V was clipped by 0 bases and J by 8 bases; unmatched bases: 4. The CDR3 DNA reads TGTGCCACCAGCAGAGACCTCGGGGGGTATGAGCAGTTCTTC. Its protein is CATSRDLGGYEQFF.

This clonotype was found a few times. This CDR3 reads CASSRPTNEQFF. The DNA of the CDR3 is TGTGCCAGCAGTCGACCTACCAATGAGCAGTTCTTC. V gene TRBV12-3 or TRBV12-4 combines with J gene TRBJ2-1; D call uncertain. The CDR3 length is 12 residues. V was clipped by 5 bases and J by 6 bases, with 8 bases between them.

J is TRBJ1-5 and V is TRBV12-3 or TRBV12-4; tentatively, D is TRBD1 (5 bases). V shed 5 bases and J shed 1 base, with 12 bases lying between them. This CDR3 comprises 15 residues. The CDR3 DNA sequence: TGTGCCAGCAGTAACAGCGACAGAAGCAATCAGCCCCAGCATTTT. Translation: CASSNSDRSNQPQHF.

This rearrangement joins TRBV5-1 to TRBJ2-2, with TRBD1 matching over 8 bases. Germline CDR1 SGHRS, CDR2 YFSETQ. The V gene end was trimmed by 1 base and the J gene end by 3 bases; junction bases not matched to a gene: 17. The CDR3 totals 20 residues. CDR3 region: CASSLRSPDRGIWYTGELFF. CDR3 nucleotides: TGCGCCAGCAGCTTGCGGTCACCTGACAGGGGCATTTGGTACACCGGGGAGCTGTTTTTT.

The chain employs TRBV6-5 and TRBJ2-2, with TRBD1 as a possible D gene (6 bases). Germline V gene sequence: CDR1 MNHEY, CDR2 SVGAGI. This CDR3 is 15 amino acids long. The ends were cut back, 7 bases at V and 4 bases at J, with 16 bases in the middle. CDR3 in amino acids: CASNTGLRGTGELFF. The CDR3 nucleotides are TGTGCCAGCAATACAGGGCTACGGGGCACCGGGGAGCTGTTTTTT.

This clonotype was detected a few times. J is TRBJ2-3 and V is TRBV5-1, with 10 bases fitting TRBD1. The trim removed 5 bases at V and 2 bases at J, leaving 11 bases unmatched. CDR1 and CDR2 from the germline V gene are SGHRS and YFSETQ. CDR3 size: 17 residues. The CDR3 spells CASSTYGTGVPTDTQYF. The CDR3 DNA is TGCGCCAGCAGTACCTATGGGACAGGGGTTCCCACAGATACGCAGTATTTT.

The chain employs TRBV12-3 or TRBV12-4 and TRBJ2-1; a possible D gene is TRBD2 (6 bases). The length of the CDR3 is 14 residues. Trimming took 7 bases from V and 6 from J, leaving 16 bases between them. The chain's CDR3 is CASTLGLALNEQFF. As DNA, the CDR3 is TGTGCCAGCACCCTGGGGCTAGCGCTCAATGAGCAGTTCTTC.

The chain employs TRBV12-3 or TRBV12-4 and TRBJ2-2; possibly TRBD1 for D (5 bases). The CDR3 loop spans 14 amino acids. The V gene lost 3 bases and the J gene lost 6 bases, with 11 bases spanning the gap. The CDR3: CASSFKGAAGELFF. CDR3 sequence (DNA): TGTGCCAGCAGTTTTAAAGGGGCAGCCGGGGAGCTGTTTTTT.